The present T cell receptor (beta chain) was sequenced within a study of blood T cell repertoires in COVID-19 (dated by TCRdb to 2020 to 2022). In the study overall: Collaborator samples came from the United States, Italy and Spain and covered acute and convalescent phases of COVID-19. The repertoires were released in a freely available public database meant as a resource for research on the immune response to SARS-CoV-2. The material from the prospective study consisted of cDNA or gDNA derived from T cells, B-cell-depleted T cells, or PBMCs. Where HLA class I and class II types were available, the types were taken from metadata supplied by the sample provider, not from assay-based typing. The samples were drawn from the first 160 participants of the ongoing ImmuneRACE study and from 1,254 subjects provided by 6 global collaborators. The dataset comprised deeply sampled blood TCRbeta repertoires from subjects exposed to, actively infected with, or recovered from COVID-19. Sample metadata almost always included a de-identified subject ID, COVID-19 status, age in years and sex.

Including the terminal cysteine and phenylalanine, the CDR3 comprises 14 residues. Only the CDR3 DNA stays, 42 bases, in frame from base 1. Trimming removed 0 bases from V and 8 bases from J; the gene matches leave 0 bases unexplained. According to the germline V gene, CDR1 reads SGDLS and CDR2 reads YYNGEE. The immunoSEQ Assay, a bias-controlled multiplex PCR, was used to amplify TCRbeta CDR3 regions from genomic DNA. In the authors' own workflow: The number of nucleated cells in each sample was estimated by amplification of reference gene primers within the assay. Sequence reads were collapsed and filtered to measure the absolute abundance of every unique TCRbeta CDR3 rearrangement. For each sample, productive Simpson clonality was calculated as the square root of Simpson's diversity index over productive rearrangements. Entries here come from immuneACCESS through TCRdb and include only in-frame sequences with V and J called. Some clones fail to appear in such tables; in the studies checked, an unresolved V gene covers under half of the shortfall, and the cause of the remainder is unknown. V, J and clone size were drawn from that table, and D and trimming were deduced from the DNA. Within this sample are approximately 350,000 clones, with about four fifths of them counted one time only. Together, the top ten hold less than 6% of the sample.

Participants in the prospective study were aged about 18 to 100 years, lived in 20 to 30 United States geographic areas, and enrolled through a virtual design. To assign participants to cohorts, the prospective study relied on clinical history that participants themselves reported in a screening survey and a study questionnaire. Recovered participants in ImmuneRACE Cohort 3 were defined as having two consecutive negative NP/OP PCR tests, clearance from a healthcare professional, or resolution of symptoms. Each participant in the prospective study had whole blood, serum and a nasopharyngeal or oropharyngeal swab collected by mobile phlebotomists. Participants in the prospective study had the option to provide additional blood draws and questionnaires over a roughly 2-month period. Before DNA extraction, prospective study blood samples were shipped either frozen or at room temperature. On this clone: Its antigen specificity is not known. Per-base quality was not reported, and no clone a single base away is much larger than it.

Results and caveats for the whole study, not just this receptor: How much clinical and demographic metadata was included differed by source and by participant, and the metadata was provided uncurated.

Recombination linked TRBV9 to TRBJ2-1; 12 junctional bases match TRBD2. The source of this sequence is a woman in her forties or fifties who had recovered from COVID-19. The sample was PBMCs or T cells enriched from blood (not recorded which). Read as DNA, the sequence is TGTGCCAGCAGCGTAGCTAGCGGGAGGGATGAGCAGTTCTTC. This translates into CASSVASGRDEQFF.